This T cell receptor (beta chain) was found in a study of response to subunit inactivated influenza vaccine (dated by TCRdb to the late 2010s). For the wider study: Deep quantitative T cell receptor repertoire profiling was used in the study to track responses to a trivalent subunit inactivated influenza vaccine.

General conclusions and limits of the study: According to the authors, only a limited number of new T cells may be recruited by each seasonal influenza vaccination.

Notes on this clonotype: This clone's antigen is unknown. Base qualities were left out, and no much larger clone turns up one base away.

Library creation used RT-PCR. Sequencing took place on an Illumina HiSeq 2500. TCRdb trimmed public reads at Q25 via fastp, called clones via MiXCR and kept in-frame beta chains. A single entry per CDR3 protein holds the most common genes and DNA from its merged rows. The sample table holds approximately 530,000 distinct CDR3 sequences, of which around 8% were seen once. About an eighth of the sample comes from the top ten. Looking up the germline V gene yields CDR1 SGHRS and CDR2 YFSETQ. Ends trimmed: V by 4 bases, J by 0 bases; bases unmatched to a gene: 6. The CDR3 runs 17 amino acids, cysteine and phenylalanine included. Only the CDR3 region is kept as DNA, spanning 51 bases read in frame from base 1.

This clonotype was sampled from a man aged 50 to 69 who received an inactivated influenza vaccine. Donor details come from another sample of the same person, matched by shared clones. Here the chain combines TRBV5-1 and TRBJ2-4; 11 central bases correspond to TRBD2. The specimen was PBMCs from blood, collected less than 25 months after vaccination. The CDR3 loop reads CASSSTSGSLAKNIQYF. The DNA reads TGCGCCAGCAGCAGTACTAGCGGGAGTCTAGCCAAAAACATTCAGTACTTC.